These T cell receptor beta chains were read from a single sample in a study of CD8+ T cells in alopecia areata. Profiled with immunoSEQ multiplex PCR; TCRdb holds only in-frame clones, not every one. The table shows about 120,000 clones, with 53% occurring only once. This specimen was CD4+ T cells sorted from blood, taken at week 4, from a patient treated with tofacitinib. Receptors originate from a human donor with alopecia areata. Each CDR3 is given with its conserved first and last residue. The order of the fields is J gene, clone size, V gene, D gene, CDR3 DNA, CDR3 protein. D genes are given only for firm matches. Clone size is shown for a subset of rows, as once, few, many or a class of expanded clone.

TRBJ2-7 . TRBV29-1 . TGCAGCGTTGAAGACCCCGACGAGCAGTACTTC CSVEDPDEQYF
TRBJ1-1 . TRBV5-1 . TGCGCCAGCACCCTCGGTACAGGCGAAGAAGGTGAAGCTTTCTTT CASTLGTGEEGEAFF
TRBJ2-7 . TRBV2 . TGTGCCAGCAGCCGACAGCTCTACGAGCAGTACTTC CASSRQLYEQYF
TRBJ2-2 . TRBV29-1 . TGCAGCGTTGAAAGTCCTGCCGGGGAGCTGTTTTTT CSVESPAGELFF
TRBJ1-2 . TRBV4-1 . TGCGCCAGCAGCCAAATGGGACGGACTAACTATGGCTACACCTTC CASSQMGRTNYGYTF
TRBJ1-2 few TRBV7-9 . TGTGCCAGCAGCTACTTCTCTGGCTACACCTTC CASSYFSGYTF
TRBJ2-7 . TRBV5-1 . TGCGCCAGCAGCTTGGTACGCTCCTACGAGCAGTACTTC CASSLVRSYEQYF
TRBJ2-1 . TRBV5-1 . TGCGCCAGCATAGCGGACCGAACCTACAATGAGCAGTTCTTC CASIADRTYNEQFF
TRBJ2-5 . TRBV4-2 . TGTGCCAGCAGCCAACAGGGGAAAGAGACCCAGTACTTC CASSQQGKETQYF
TRBJ2-1 once TRBV5-1 . TGCGCCAGCAGCTTGGGGGCAACGAGCTCCTACAATGAGCAGTTCTTC CASSLGATSSYNEQFF
TRBJ2-3 . TRBV6-5 . TGTGCCAGCAGTTACGAGGTCGGGGATACGCAGTATTTT CASSYEVGDTQYF
TRBJ2-3 . TRBV29-1 . TGCAGCGTTGGAGACGGGAGCCCAGATACGCAGTATTTT CSVGDGSPDTQYF
TRBJ1-1 . TRBV5-1 . TGCGCCAGCAGCCCGGAGACGGCGATGAACACTGAAGCTTTCTTT CASSPETAMNTEAFF
TRBJ1-6 . TRBV30 . TGTGCCTGGAGGATAGGACGAAATTCACCCCTCCACTTT CAWRIGRNSPLHF
TRBJ1-2 . TRBV5-4 . TGTGCCAGCAAATTGGACTATGGCTACACCTTC CASKLDYGYTF
TRBJ2-1 few TRBV29-1 . TGCAGCGTTGAGGGGGGGCCAAATGAGCAGTTCTTC CSVEGGPNEQFF
TRBJ1-5 . TRBV5-1 . TGCGCCAGCAGGGAAGGGAGCAATCAGCCCCAGCATTTT CASREGSNQPQHF
TRBJ1-2 once TRBV5-4 . TGTGCCAGCAGCTTGGAGATAGCTAACTATGGCTACACCTTC CASSLEIANYGYTF
TRBJ1-1 . TRBV12-5 . TGTGCTAGTGGACCCCAGACAGCAACTGAAGCTTTCTTT CASGPQTATEAFF
TRBJ1-2 . TRBV2 TRBD1 TGTGCCAGCCGGACAGGGTCTGGCTACACCTTC CASRTGSGYTF
TRBJ2-7 . TRBV7-3 TRBD2 TGTGCCAGCAGTTCGGGACTAGCGGGGGCAGAGCAGTACTTC CASSSGLAGAEQYF
TRBJ2-4 once TRBV29-1 TRBD2 TGCAGCGTTGAAGCCCCCCTAGCGGGGGTTCGGAACATTCAGTACTTC CSVEAPLAGVRNIQYF
TRBJ2-4 few TRBV29-1 . TGCAGCGTTGACGGCCAAAACATTCAGTACTTC CSVDGQNIQYF
TRBJ2-1 few TRBV29-1 . TGCAGCGTCGCCCCGCCAGGGCGCTCCTACAATGAGCAGTTCTTC CSVAPPGRSYNEQFF
TRBJ2-2 . TRBV29-1 . TGCAGCGTCGAACGGCAGAACACCGGGGAGCTGTTTTTT CSVERQNTGELFF
TRBJ2-7 . TRBV5-1 . TGCGCCAGCAGCTTGTCTGAACCTAACTACGAGCAGTACTTC CASSLSEPNYEQYF
TRBJ1-1 few TRBV29-1 . TGCAGCGTGGCGGGACGGGTGAACACTGAAGCTTTCTTT CSVAGRVNTEAFF
TRBJ1-5 few TRBV7-8 TRBD1 TGTGCCAGCAGCTTCCGGACAGGGGATAACAATCAGCCCCAGCATTTT CASSFRTGDNNQPQHF
TRBJ2-7 . TRBV4-1 . TGCGCCAGCAGCCAAGATTACAGGACAGTCTCCTACGAGCAGTACTTC CASSQDYRTVSYEQYF
TRBJ1-5 few TRBV6-1 . TGTGCCAGCAGTGAATTGGGGGGCGCGGGCAATCAGCCCCAGCATTTT CASSELGGAGNQPQHF
TRBJ1-5 . TRBV6-5 . TGTGCCAGCAGCCCAGGGAGACACAATCAGCCCCAGCATTTT CASSPGRHNQPQHF
TRBJ1-5 few TRBV7-9 . TGTGCCAGCAGCTTAGGAGGTTATAGCAATCAGCCCCAGCATTTT CASSLGGYSNQPQHF
TRBJ2-6 few TRBV29-1 . TGCGGGGGGCGCTCTGGGGCCAACGTCCTGACTTTC CGGRSGANVLTF
TRBJ2-3 . TRBV7-2 . TGTGCCAGCAGCTTAGAGCGGGCCACAGATACGCAGTATTTT CASSLERATDTQYF
TRBJ2-3 few TRBV23-1 . TGCGCCACCACAAGGAGAGACGGGGATACGCAGTATTTT CATTRRDGDTQYF
TRBJ1-6 . TRBV7-9 . TGTGCCAGCAGCTTAGGGGGTGGGGTCGGTAATTCACCCCTCCACTTT CASSLGGGVGNSPLHF
TRBJ2-5 once TRBV5-1 TRBD2 TGCGCCAGCACCCCCGGGGGGAGGCGCCAAGAGACCCAGTACTTC CASTPGGRRQETQYF
TRBJ2-3 medium-sized TRBV7-9 TRBD2 TGTGCCAGCAGCTTAGGCCTAGCGGGGGCAGATACGCAGTATTTT CASSLGLAGADTQYF
TRBJ2-2 . TRBV27 TRBD2 TGTGCCAGCAGTTTTAAACTAGCGGGGGGAACCGGGGAGCTGTTTTTT CASSFKLAGGTGELFF
TRBJ2-2 few TRBV30 TRBD2 TGTGCCTGGATTCGACTTGGACTAGCGGGATCTTCCGGGGAGCTGTTTTTT CAWIRLGLAGSSGELFF
TRBJ2-1 few TRBV14 . TGTGCCAGCAGCCAAGAGTGGGACAATGAGCAGTTCTTC CASSQEWDNEQFF
TRBJ2-7 . TRBV9 TRBD1 TGTGCCAGCAGCGTGGGGACAGGGGGCGTCTACGAGCAGTACTTC CASSVGTGGVYEQYF
TRBJ1-1 few TRBV29-1 . TGCAGCGTTCAATACAGTCGAAACACTGAAGCTTTCTTT CSVQYSRNTEAFF
TRBJ2-7 . TRBV7-7 . TGTGCTAGCAGCTTAAGTGGGAGAGGCGAGCAGTACTTC CASSLSGRGEQYF
TRBJ2-7 many TRBV2 TRBD1 TGTGCCAGCAGCGGGCGACAGGGAAGCTCCTACGAGCAGTACTTC CASSGRQGSSYEQYF